The 15 T cell receptor beta chains presented below share a single source sample, sequenced in a study of cytomegalovirus exposure and HLA in healthy donors. Some clones are missing from TCRdb's copy, which holds only in-frame ones; the method was immunoSEQ multiplex PCR. In the table there are some 230,000 clones, 75% to 95% of which are singletons. Sequenced input: PBMCs. The receptors were sampled from a young woman in good health and CMV-seronegative.

CDR3 sequence (DNA): TGCGCCAGCAGCCCGGGACTAGCAACAGATACGCAGTATTTT. This sequence encodes CASSPGLATDTQYF. The chain joins TRBV5-1 to TRBJ2-3, with 9 bases matching TRBD2. The CDR3 spans 14 residues. CDR1 is SGHRS, CDR2 YFSETQ, per germline. V lost 4 bases and J lost 3; bases outside the gene matches: 3.

The chain couples TRBV5-1 to TRBJ1-3, with TRBD1 identical over 8 bases. The CDR3 runs 18 residues. Losses at the gene ends were 0 bases for V and 4 bases for J; bases not matched to a gene: 12. CDR1 and CDR2 from the germline V gene are SGHRS and YFSETQ. For the CDR3, the DNA is TGCGCCAGCAGCTTGGGCCTAACGGGACAGGTCCTCGGAAACACCATATATTTT. Encoded protein: CASSLGLTGQVLGNTIYF.

The chain carries TRBV6-5 and TRBJ1-5; D is unclear. CDR3 length: 14 amino acids. CDR1 MNHEY and CDR2 SVGAGI come from the germline V gene. V lost 10 bases, J lost 2 bases, and 15 bases lay in between. CDR3 sequence (DNA): TGTGCCACATCCGCACGGGTTCGCAATCAGCCCCAGCATTTT. It yields the protein CATSARVRNQPQHF.

This clone appeared once. V is TRBV6-6 and J is TRBJ1-4; D ambiguous. CDR1 and CDR2 (germline): MNHNY, SVGAGI (reference sequence). Trimming cost V 4 bases and J 3 bases, with 3 bases left between them. CDR3 length equals 12 residues. CDR3 sequence (DNA): TGTGCCAGCAGTTCCGCTAATGAAAAACTGTTTTTT. This encodes CASSSANEKLFF.

J is TRBJ2-2 and V is TRBV29-1, with D maybe TRBD2 (5 bases). Germline values: CDR1 SQVTM, CDR2 ANQGSEA. Trimming pared 4 bases from V and 3 bases from J, leaving 9 bases between. The CDR3 spans 13 residues. CDR3 sequence: CSVARDYTGELFF. In nucleotides, the CDR3 is TGCAGCGTTGCTCGGGATTACACCGGGGAGCTGTTTTTT.

This rearrangement joins TRBV4-1 to TRBJ2-1, with 8 bases fitting TRBD2. V lost 0 bases, J lost 9 bases, and 4 bases stayed unmatched. Germline V gene lookup returns CDR1 MGHRA and CDR2 YSYEKL. The CDR3 loop spans 14 amino acids. The CDR3: CASSQDRLASEQFF. CDR3 coding DNA: TGCGCCAGCAGCCAAGACCGACTAGCGTCTGAGCAGTTCTTC.

DNA for the CDR3: TGTGCCAGCTCAGTGACAGGGGGCAATGAGCAGTTCTTC. Residues: CASSVTGGNEQFF. The V gene is TRBV18, the J gene TRBJ2-1; 9 nucleotides match TRBD1. V dropped 5 bases and J dropped 6; count of bases not matched to a gene: 2. Germline V lookup: CDR1 KGHSH, CDR2 LQKENI. The CDR3 extends over 13 amino acids. Full variable domain (rest looked up from reference TRBV18 and TRBJ2-1): NAGVMQNPRHLVRRRGQEARLRCSPMKGHSHVYWYRQLPEEGLKFMVYLQKENIIDESGMPKERFSAEFPKEGPSILRIQQVVRGDSAAYFCASSVTGGNEQFFGPGTRLTVL.

The gene calls are TRBV5-1 and TRBJ2-5; 14 bases align to TRBD2. V was pared by 3 bases and J by 5 bases, with 6 bases of the junction left unmatched. The CDR3 has 16 amino acids. The germline V gene encodes CDR1 SGHRS and CDR2 YFSETQ. As DNA, the CDR3 is TGCGCCAGCAGCTGGGGGACTAGCGGGAGTTCGGAGACCCAGTACTTC. Translation gives CASSWGTSGSSETQYF.

This clone was recorded a few times. V and J are TRBV28 and TRBJ1-6, with no clear D. Germline values: CDR1 MDHEN, CDR2 SYDVKM. V was trimmed by 4 bases and J by 7 bases, leaving 8 bases between them. The CDR3 sequence is 13 residues long. CDR3 residues: CASSSPPNSPLHF. The CDR3, as DNA: TGTGCCAGCAGTTCCCCCCCAAATTCACCCCTCCACTTT.

This sequence joins TRBV6-6 and TRBJ1-1; possibly TRBD1 for D (6 bases). In germline, CDR1 is MNHNY, CDR2 SVGAGI (reference sequence). V was shortened by 6 bases and J by 6 bases, with 14 bases between the two germline ends. The CDR3 extends over 13 amino acids. Here the CDR3 reads CASRNPQGSEAFF. CDR3 nucleotide sequence: TGTGCCAGCAGAAACCCACAGGGTTCTGAAGCTTTCTTT.

In this sample, this clone turned up once. This chain connects TRBV7-6 to TRBJ2-3; 7 positions match TRBD1. Germline V gene data show CDR1 as SGHVS and CDR2 as FNYEAQ. The CDR3 consists of 13 residues. V trimming: 5 bases; J trimming: 9 bases; junction bases outside the gene matches: 8. The CDR3: CASSPDRESTQYF. CDR3 DNA sequence: TGTGCCAGCAGCCCCGACAGGGAGTCAACGCAGTATTTT.

The chain couples TRBV27 to TRBJ2-1; TRBD2 matches 7 bases. The germline V gene has CDR1 MNHEY and CDR2 SMNVEV (reference sequence). V lost 1 base to trimming and J lost 7 bases; unmatched junction nucleotides: 10. There are 16 residues in the CDR3. Written as DNA, the CDR3 is TGTGCCAGCAGTTTATTGGGGCGGGAGAGGGAGAATGAGCAGTTCTTC. Its translation is CASSLLGRERENEQFF.

The chain has TRBV30 and TRBJ1-5; 7 positions agree with TRBD1. Germline V gene data show CDR1 as GTSNPN and CDR2 as SVGIG (reference sequence). V lost 6 bases, J lost 5 bases, and 16 bases stayed unmatched. The length of the CDR3 is 16 residues. This CDR3 reads CACSRAGTVVYQPQHF. In nucleotides, the CDR3 is TGTGCCTGCTCCCGGGCTGGGACAGTCGTATATCAGCCCCAGCATTTT.

This chain connects TRBV10-2 to TRBJ2-7, with D perhaps TRBD2 (7 bases). The CDR3 extends over 15 amino acids. The germline V and J ends were trimmed by 2 bases and 5 bases, with 16 bases remaining between them. Germline-derived CDR1 and CDR2 are WSHSY and SAAADI. The CDR3 nucleotides read TGCGCCAGCAGTGAGACGGGGCCGGGGGGCCACGAGCAGTACTTC. It is translated as CASSETGPGGHEQYF.

CDR3 nucleotide sequence: TGTGCCAGCAGTTCGACTGAGGACAGGACTACCCCTGAAGCTTTCTTT. Translating it yields CASSSTEDRTTPEAFF. The rearrangement links TRBV2 to TRBJ1-1, with 7 bases identical to TRBD1. The V gene's germline CDR1 is SNHLY and CDR2 FYNNEI. The CDR3 runs 16 residues. J gave up 6 bases and V 5 bases, and 15 bases lay outside the gene matches.